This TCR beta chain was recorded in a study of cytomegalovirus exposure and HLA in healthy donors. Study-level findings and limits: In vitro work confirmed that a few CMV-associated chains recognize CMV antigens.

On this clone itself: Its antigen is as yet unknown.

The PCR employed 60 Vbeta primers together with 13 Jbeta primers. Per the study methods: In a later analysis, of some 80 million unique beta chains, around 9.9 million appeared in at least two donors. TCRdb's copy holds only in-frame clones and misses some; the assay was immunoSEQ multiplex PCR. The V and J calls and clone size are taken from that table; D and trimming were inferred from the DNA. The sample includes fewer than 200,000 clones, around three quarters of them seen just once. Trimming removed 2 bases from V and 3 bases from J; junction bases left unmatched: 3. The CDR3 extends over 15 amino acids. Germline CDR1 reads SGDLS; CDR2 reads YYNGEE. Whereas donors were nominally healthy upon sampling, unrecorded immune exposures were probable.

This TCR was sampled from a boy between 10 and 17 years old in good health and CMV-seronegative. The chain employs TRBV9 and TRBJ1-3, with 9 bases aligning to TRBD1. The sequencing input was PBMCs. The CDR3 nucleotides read TGTGCCAGCAGCGTGGACAGGGGTGGTGGAAACACCATATATTTT. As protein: CASSVDRGGGNTIYF.